This T cell receptor beta chain was sequenced in a study of tumor T cells in aggressive B-cell lymphoma (dated by TCRdb to between 2016 and 2019). Comment on this clone: Its target antigen remains unknown. Within one base of it there is no much larger clone, and no base qualities were kept.

The CDR3 spans 16 residues, from the cysteine through the phenylalanine. The read is trimmed to its CDR3 DNA, 48 bases read in frame from base 1. V drops 1 base and J drops 6 bases, leaving 18 bases in between. For CDR1 and CDR2, the germline V gene lists SGHVS and FQNEAQ. Library generation was performed with the immunoSEQ multiplex PCR assay. TCRdb obtained this table from immuneACCESS and retained in-frame rearrangements with V and J assigned. These tables miss some clones; where compared with another copy, unresolved V genes account for less than half of the shortfall, and the remainder is unexplained. In all, the sample holds around 11,000 clones, and approximately 91% of those were seen once. The ten largest clonotypes hold roughly 2.4% of the sample.

Sequencing input: tumor tissue. This clonotype was obtained from an adult with diffuse large B cell lymphoma. The rearranged chain carries TRBV7-8 and TRBJ1-2; the D segment cannot be called with confidence. The CDR3 reads CASSLDQHRLGNGYTF. The DNA reads TGTGCCAGCAGCTTAGACCAGCACCGTCTCGGGAATGGCTACACCTTC.